This T cell receptor beta chain derives from a study of graft-versus-host responses after intestinal transplantation. Study background: Each of the recipients got a multivisceral, liver-intestinal, or isolated intestinal transplant. After anti-thymocyte globulin induction, recipients took tacrolimus and steroids for approximately three years. Study-level results: Present in recipient marrow, GvH clones included some that appeared first in ileum or blood.

This clone has a handful of counts. In germline, CDR1 is SGHDT, CDR2 YYEEEE. This CDR3 comprises 16 residues. Trimming at V came to 3 bases and at J to 5 bases, leaving 12 bases not matched to a gene. Researchers placed 200,000 CFSE-labeled responder cells in culture with 200,000 irradiated, violet-dye-labeled stimulator cells. Proliferating CFSE-low CD3+CD4+ and CD3+CD8+ responders were sorted post-reaction. Clones were sequenced by immunoSEQ multiplex PCR, and TCRdb holds only the in-frame ones, with some missing. Among about 17,000 clones listed, about two fifths were seen once. The chain recombines TRBV5-6 with TRBJ1-2, with TRBD1 matching 8 bases. This specimen was alloreactive CD8+ T cells from a mixed lymphocyte reaction culture, taken before intestinal transplant. Subset denoted: CFSE-low proliferating T cells sorted from roughly 6-day pre-transplant mixed lymphocyte reaction (GvH or HvG direction). The sequence derives from a human patient who received an intestinal transplant. CDR3 DNA sequence: TGTGCCAGCAGCTGGCCAATCGGACAGGGAGATTATGGCTACACCTTC. It translates to CASSWPIGQGDYGYTF.